This T cell receptor beta chain comes out of a study of shared clonotypes between healthy human individuals. General study results and limits: Among the subsets, naive ones generally showed larger estimated richness than memory ones.

CD8 cells classed as naive were CD45RO-negative and positively selected for CCR7, excluding terminally differentiated effector memory CD45RA+ cells. Recent vaccinations or acute infections were absent in the healthy HIV-negative adult donors. Germline V gene sequence: CDR1 MDHEN, CDR2 SYDVKM. V lost 3 bases and J 4 bases, leaving 22 bases between the germline ends. The CDR3 is made up of 17 amino acids. Turning to this clone: No antigen is known for it.

Sequenced by immunoSEQ multiplex PCR; TCRdb stores in-frame clones only, minus some. The table has around 1.9 million clones, around 93% seen once; the top ten hold approximately 1.6%. Sequencing was carried out using naive CD8+ T cells from PBMCs. The V and J genes are TRBV28 and TRBJ2-7; D could derive from TRBD1 or TRBD2 (6 bases each). This TCR was sampled from a man aged 18 to 30 in good health. Some clones in this sample may be carry-over from other donors' samples. CDR3 loop: CASSFLSGGPEGYEQYF. CDR3 bases: TGTGCCAGCAGTTTCCTATCCGGGGGCCCCGAGGGTTACGAGCAGTACTTC.